The 7 T cell receptor beta chains below were found in one sample sequenced in a study of T cells in Graves' hyperthyroidism and ophthalmopathy. RNA transcripts provided the source from which TCR beta CDR3 regions were amplified. A set of HTBI primers served as the primers for a first-round RT-PCR of the TCR CDR3. TCRdb called the multiplex PCR reads again in MiXCR, with one record for every CDR3 protein. The sample consists of a few hundred thousand distinct CDR3 sequences, 15% to 17% of them appearing once. Material: blood. The receptors come from a woman aged 18-35 years with Graves' hyperthyroidism.

There are many counts of this clonotype. The rearrangement uses TRBV10-3 and TRBJ2-1, with 14 bases matching TRBD2. This CDR3 is built from 19 residues. In germline, CDR1 is ENHRY, CDR2 SYGVKD. With V trimmed by 2 bases and J by 9 bases, 15 bases remained unmatched. The CDR3 DNA follows: TGTGCCATCAGTGAGGCGACTAGCGGGGGGGCACGGGTTTTCGGTGAGCAGTTCTTC. Translating it yields CAISEATSGGARVFGEQFF.

There are a few counts of this clonotype. The V and J genes are TRBV19 and TRBJ2-1; D remains ambiguous. The CDR3 is made up of 16 amino acids. V was trimmed by 3 bases and J by 6 bases, leaving 18 bases between them. CDR1 and CDR2 from the germline V gene are LNHDA and SQIVND (reference sequence). The DNA of the CDR3 is TGTGCCAGTAGTATGATCGGGCCTCAAGGGCCCAATGAGCAGTTCTTC. It is translated as CASSMIGPQGPNEQFF.

The table lists this clonotype with many counts. This chain links TRBV27 with TRBJ1-2; tentative D call: TRBD1 (5 bases). Germline lookup yields CDR1 MNHEY and CDR2 SMNVEV (reference sequence). Trimming shortened V by 4 bases and J by 2 bases, and 20 bases separated the two germline ends. This CDR3 has 17 residues. CDR3 sequence: CASSYDGLWGNNYGYTF. Here the CDR3 DNA reads TGTGCCAGCAGTTATGACGGGCTTTGGGGGAACAACTATGGCTACACCTTC.

The chain employs TRBV27 and TRBJ1-5; no clear D. Germline lookup yields CDR1 MNHEY and CDR2 SMNVEV (reference sequence). This CDR3 comprises 15 residues. V shed 5 bases and J shed 0 bases, with 11 bases lying between them. CDR3: CASSAFSGSNQPQHF. In DNA, the CDR3 is TGTGCCAGCAGTGCATTTTCAGGTAGCAATCAGCCCCAGCATTTT.

This clonotype appeared many times. The chain joins TRBV15 to TRBJ2-1, with D unresolved. Deletions cut 5 bases from V and 2 bases from J, with 13 bases between. Germline CDR1 reads LNHNV; CDR2 reads YYDKDF (reference sequence). The CDR3 contains 15 residues. CDR3 region: CATSGRLDTYNEQFF. DNA for the CDR3: TGTGCCACCAGCGGAAGACTGGATACCTACAATGAGCAGTTCTTC.

As for this clonotype: A read error may explain this, as a much larger clone is one base away. The rearrangement uses TRBV6-9 and TRBJ2-1; 10 nucleotides match TRBD2. The CDR3 loop spans 17 amino acids. The germline V gene encodes CDR1 MNHGY and CDR2 SVAAGI. Here the CDR3 DNA reads TGTACCAGCAGTTACTCGAAGAGCGGGGGGGCGTACAATGAGCAGTTCTTC. Its translation is CTSSYSKSGGAYNEQFF.

This clonotype was detected many times. The gene calls are TRBV20-1 and TRBJ1-6; D unresolved. The germline V gene has CDR1 DFQATT and CDR2 SNEGSKA (reference sequence). The CDR3 is 11 amino acids. V dropped 6 bases and J dropped 18 bases, with 18 bases sitting between them. In nucleotides, the CDR3 is TGCAGTGCCCTAGACTCCCTATGGCCCCACTTT. Translated, it gives CSALDSLWPHF.